The 19 T cell receptor beta chains reported below all come from one sample, sequenced in a study of molecular identifiers for immune sequencing clone quantification. From the PCR reads, TCRdb called clonotypes with MiXCR, one entry per CDR3 protein. The repertoire holds 85,000 to 120,000 distinct CDR3 sequences, less than 35% seen once, with approximately 10% in the top ten. The material sequenced was naive CD8+ T cells from blood, with Jurkat cell RNA spiked in. As to subset: FACS-sorted CD8+CD4-CCR7+CD45RA+ naive T cells. The receptors were sampled from a human donor in good health. Some libraries in this study had Jurkat cell RNA spiked in.

A note on this clonotype: This could be a read error, since a much larger clone is one nucleotide away. The chain has TRBV7-9 and TRBJ2-7; 8 bases map to TRBD1. V was clipped by 8 bases and J by 2 bases; unmatched bases: 5. Germline assignment: CDR1 SEHNR and CDR2 FQNEAQ (reference sequence). The CDR3 runs 13 residues. The CDR3 nucleotides read TGTGCCAGCCTAGGACAGGGACCCTACGAGCAGTACTTC. Translating it yields CASLGQGPYEQYF.

This clonotype occurred a few times. The V and J genes are TRBV28 and TRBJ2-7; tentative D call: TRBD1 (6 bases). V gave up 5 bases and J gave up 4 bases, with 12 bases separating them. Looked up from germline, CDR1 is MDHEN and CDR2 is SYDVKM. This CDR3 spans 13 amino acids. For the CDR3, the DNA is TGTGCCAGCAGTGTCAGGGGTCAGTACGAGCAGTACTTC. The encoded protein is CASSVRGQYEQYF.

This clonotype was observed a few times. The chain carries TRBV24-1 and TRBJ2-1, with 9 nucleotides matching TRBD2. The trim removed 3 bases at V and 6 bases at J, leaving 5 bases unmatched. Germline V lookup: CDR1 KGHDR, CDR2 SFDVKD. The CDR3 runs 15 residues. The CDR3, as DNA: TGTGCCACCAGTGATCCCCTAGCGGGACTCAATGAGCAGTTCTTC. Translated, it gives CATSDPLAGLNEQFF.

This clonotype was observed a handful of times. The rearrangement links TRBV20-1 to TRBJ2-7; 8 nucleotides agree with TRBD2. CDR3 length equals 13 residues. CDR1 is DFQATT and CDR2 is SNEGSKA in the germline V gene (reference sequence). J lost 7 bases, V lost 1 base, and 6 bases had no gene match. As DNA, the CDR3 is TGCAGTGCTAGAGGAGCGGGAGAGGGGGAGCAGTACTTC. This encodes CSARGAGEGEQYF.

This clonotype has just a few counts. The genes are TRBV7-8 and TRBJ2-1; TRBD2 matches 8 bases. CDR1 SGHVS and CDR2 FQNEAQ come from the germline V gene. The CDR3 has 19 amino acids. The V gene end was trimmed by 2 bases and the J gene end by 7 bases; junction bases not matched to a gene: 19. CDR3 DNA sequence: TGTGCCAGCAGCTTAATCGGGCCCCTTGGGCAGCGGGAGAGGAATGAGCAGTTCTTC. Protein product: CASSLIGPLGQRERNEQFF.

Concerning this clonotype itself: The CDR3 does not close with the conserved phenylalanine or tryptophan, likely indicating a read error. This chain uses TRBV7-9 with TRBJ1-1; D gene uncertain. Per the germline V gene, CDR1 is SEHNR and CDR2 is FQNEAQ (reference sequence). There are 13 residues in the CDR3. V was cut by 1 base and J by 11 bases, with 14 bases left in between. CDR3 DNA: TGTGCCAGCAGCTTAGGGTTTGGATGGAGTGCTTTCTTA. It yields the protein CASSLGFGWSAFL.

The chain has TRBV5-1 and TRBJ2-3; TRBD1 might be the D (6 bases). V lost 8 bases and J 1 base, leaving 11 bases between the germline ends. The CDR3 is made up of 13 amino acids. CDR1 is SGHRS and CDR2 is YFSETQ in the germline V gene. The CDR3 nucleotides read TGCGCCAGTTCAGGGGCCCGCACAGATACGCAGTATTTT. Its translation: CASSGARTDTQYF.

The chain links TRBV20-1 to TRBJ2-4; 7 bases align to TRBD2. The germline V gene has CDR1 DFQATT and CDR2 SNEGSKA (reference sequence). The CDR3 is 19 residues long. V shed 1 base and J 5 bases; nucleotides not matched to a gene: 20. CDR3: CSARALLSGGRGGENIQYF. The CDR3 DNA reads as TGCAGTGCTAGAGCCCTCCTCTCTGGCGGGAGAGGCGGCGAAAACATTCAGTACTTC.

This clonotype was seen many times. The chain carries TRBV28 and TRBJ2-7, with D perhaps TRBD1 or TRBD2 (6 bases each). Germline V gene sequence: CDR1 MDHEN, CDR2 SYDVKM. This CDR3 has 15 amino acids. The V and J ends lost 6 bases and 2 bases respectively, with 17 bases between them. The CDR3 nucleotides read TGTGCCAGCAGCCCTTATAGGGGGGCGGCCTACGAGCAGTACTTC. This sequence encodes CASSPYRGAAYEQYF.

The chain has TRBV12-3 or TRBV12-4 and TRBJ2-3; TRBD1 matches 8 bases. The V and J ends lost 8 bases and 10 bases, in that order; junction bases with no gene match: 5. This CDR3 is built from 11 residues. Here the CDR3 reads CASHQGAAQYF. Written as DNA, the CDR3 is TGTGCCAGCCATCAGGGGGCGGCGCAGTATTTT.

This clonotype was detected many times. The V gene is TRBV29-1, the J gene TRBJ2-7, with 7 bases aligning to TRBD1. The CDR3 sequence is 10 residues long. Germline trimming cut 5 bases from V and 6 bases from J; bases unmatched to any gene: 1. Per germline, CDR1 SQVTM and CDR2 ANQGSEA. The CDR3 protein is CSVRDSEQYF. As DNA, the CDR3 is TGCAGCGTTAGGGACAGCGAGCAGTACTTC.

On this clonotype itself: At one of its ends the junction is not consistent with the germline gene, which may arise from a read error. This chain links TRBV7-8 with TRBJ2-5; D remains unclear. Germline V gene sequence: CDR1 SGHVS, CDR2 FQNEAQ. The CDR3 totals 11 residues. Written as DNA, the CDR3 is TGTGCCAGCAAGTCTGGAGAGTCCCAGTACTTC. Translated, it gives CASKSGESQYF.

This chain links TRBV6-5 with TRBJ1-1; maybe TRBD1 (6 bases). With 2 bases removed from V and 1 base from J, the gap between germline ends came to 11 bases. Germline lookup yields CDR1 MNHEY and CDR2 SVGAGI. The CDR3 length is 15 residues. For the CDR3, the DNA is TGTGCCAGCAGTTACCTGGGACACCCGAACACTGAAGCTTTCTTT. Translation gives CASSYLGHPNTEAFF.

The chain uses TRBV12-3 or TRBV12-4 and TRBJ2-7; 14 nucleotides agree with TRBD2. Trimming took 3 bases from V and 5 from J; bases not matched to a gene: 12. There are 18 residues in the CDR3. The CDR3 DNA reads as TGTGCCAGCAGTTTTAGGGCCCGACTAGCGGGAGGGCGAAACGAGCAGTACTTC. It translates to CASSFRARLAGGRNEQYF.

This chain connects TRBV6-2 or TRBV6-3 to TRBJ1-1, with D perhaps matching TRBD1 (5 bases). The V and J ends lost 2 bases and 4 bases respectively, with 11 bases between them. Germline values: CDR1 MNHEY, CDR2 SVGEGT. The length of the CDR3 is 14 residues. DNA of the CDR3: TGTGCCAGCAGTTACGGGGCGGGGAGCACTGAAGCTTTCTTT. Translating gives CASSYGAGSTEAFF.

V usage is TRBV6-2 or TRBV6-3 and J usage is TRBJ2-3; TRBD1 is a possible D gene (6 bases). Germline V CDR1 and CDR2: MNHEY, SVGEGT. V lost 7 bases, J lost 6 bases, and 23 bases lay in between. The CDR3 spans 16 residues. This chain's CDR3 is CASNLLRDTGLDTQYF. CDR3 in DNA: TGTGCCAGCAACCTACTCCGGGACACCGGTTTGGATACGCAGTATTTT.

Comment on this clonotype: It may be a read error: a sequence one base away is much more abundant. The CDR3 here is CASCSPGTGGTEAFF. The CDR3 DNA reads as TGTGCCAGCTGTTCCCCCGGGACAGGGGGGACTGAAGCTTTCTTT. The chain has TRBV27 and TRBJ1-1, with 11 nucleotides matching TRBD1. V was pared by 8 bases and J by 5 bases, with 10 bases of the junction left unmatched. The CDR3 length is 15 residues. CDR1 is MNHEY and CDR2 is SMNVEV in the germline V gene (reference sequence).

This clonotype was picked up many times. This chain connects TRBV10-3 to TRBJ2-3, with TRBD2 identical over 7 bases. This CDR3 is 13 amino acids long. The trim removed 8 bases at V and 2 bases at J, leaving 4 bases unmatched. Germline assignment: CDR1 ENHRY and CDR2 SYGVKD. In nucleotides, the CDR3 is TGTGCCATCCGGGACTATAACACAGATACGCAGTATTTT. It encodes CAIRDYNTDTQYF.

Remarks on this clonotype: This may arise from a read error, as a much more abundant clone is one base away. The V gene is TRBV5-3, the J gene TRBJ1-5; weak D call: TRBD1 (6 bases). TRBV5-3 is marked as an open reading frame, function uncertain. CDR3 size: 16 residues. V was clipped by 8 bases and J by 3 bases, with 21 bases between them. CDR3 DNA sequence: TGTGCCAGCAGCCATGTAGCACAGGGTAACAATCAGCCCCAGCATTTT. Translation gives CASSHVAQGNNQPQHF.